The entry that follows covers one T cell receptor (beta chain) sequence. What this receptor recognizes is not known. One base away there is no much larger clone; base qualities are not given. TCRbeta CDR3 regions were amplified from genomic DNA by means of the immunoSEQ Assay, a bias-controlled multiplex PCR. Turning to the authors' computational methods: The number of nucleated cells in each sample was estimated from the amplification of reference gene primers within the assay. To quantify the absolute abundance of each unique TCRbeta CDR3 rearrangement, sequence reads were collapsed and filtered. For each sample, productive Simpson clonality was calculated as the square root of Simpson's diversity index over productive rearrangements. TCRdb provides this immuneACCESS table in a form limited to in-frame rearrangements. Some clones are lacking; in checked studies, under half of them reflect an unresolved V gene, and why the rest are absent is not known. V and J calls and clone size are copied from that table; D and trimming were computed from the DNA. The sample profile shows 70,000 or so clones; around 88% of them were found once. The top ten clonotypes cover 19% of the sample.

Collaborating institutions collected whole blood in K2EDTA tubes following their own protocols. For TCRbeta analysis, collaborator samples were shipped as frozen whole blood, as isolated PBMCs, or as DNA extracted from either sample type. The data stem from a study of blood T cell repertoires in COVID-19 (dated by TCRdb to between 2020 and 2021). Regarding the study in general: Samples from collaborators originated in the United States, Italy and Spain and spanned both the acute and convalescent phases of COVID-19. A freely available public database, intended as a resource for researchers studying the immune response to SARS-CoV-2, is where the repertoires were released. The material from the prospective study consisted of cDNA or gDNA derived from T cells, B-cell-depleted T cells, or PBMCs. HLA class I and class II types, where available, came from metadata supplied by the sample provider rather than from assay-based typing. Subjects who had been exposed to COVID-19, were actively infected with it, or had recovered from it provided the deeply sampled blood TCRbeta repertoires that made up the dataset. Samples came from the ongoing ImmuneRACE study (first 160 participants) plus 1,254 subjects from 6 global collaborators. A de-identified subject ID, COVID-19 status, age in years and sex were almost always included in the sample metadata. Results and caveats for the whole study, not just this receptor: Clinical and demographic metadata were provided uncurated, with the amount varying by source and participant.

From the cysteine through the phenylalanine, the CDR3 covers 15 amino acids. Only the CDR3 portion is preserved as DNA: 45 bases, with reading frame beginning at the first base. The germline V gene encodes CDR1 SGHTA and CDR2 FQGTGA. The germline ends are 10 bases apart after V is trimmed by 5 bases and J by 2 bases. Here the chain combines TRBV7-3 and TRBJ2-6; D gene: possibly TRBD2, on 5 matching bases. This TCR was recovered from a woman of 80 years or more with acute or convalescent COVID-19. Sequencing was carried out using peripheral blood. The CDR3 protein: CASSLDWTGANVLTF. The sequence in DNA is TGTGCCAGCAGCCTGGACTGGACTGGGGCCAACGTCCTGACTTTC.